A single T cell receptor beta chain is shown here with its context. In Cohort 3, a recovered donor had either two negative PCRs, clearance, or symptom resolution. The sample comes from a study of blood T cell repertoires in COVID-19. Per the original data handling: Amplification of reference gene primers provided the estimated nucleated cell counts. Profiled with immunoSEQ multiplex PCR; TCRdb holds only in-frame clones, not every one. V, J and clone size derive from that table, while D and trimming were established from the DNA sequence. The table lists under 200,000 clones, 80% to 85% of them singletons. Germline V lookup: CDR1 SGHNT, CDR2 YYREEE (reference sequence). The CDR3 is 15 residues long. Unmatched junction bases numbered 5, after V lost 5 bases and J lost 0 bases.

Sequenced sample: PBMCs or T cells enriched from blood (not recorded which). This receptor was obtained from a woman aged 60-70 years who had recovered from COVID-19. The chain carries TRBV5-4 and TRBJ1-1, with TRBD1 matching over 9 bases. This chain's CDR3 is CASRLGQGMNTEAFF. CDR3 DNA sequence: TGTGCCAGCAGGCTAGGACAGGGGATGAACACTGAAGCTTTCTTT.